This T cell receptor (beta chain) comes out of a study of B cell selection in AIRE deficiency. The protocol was immunoSEQ multiplex PCR, while the TCRdb copy is restricted to in-frame clones and leaves out a portion. The sample contains 18,000 or so clones, about 92% of which appear only once. V dropped 4 bases and J dropped 3; count of bases not matched to a gene: 5. In germline, CDR1 is SQVTM, CDR2 ANQGSEA. There are 14 residues in the CDR3. General study points: Only approximately 9.2% of approximately 3,700 shared Treg sequences were patient-specific; 31.6% healthy-specific.

Regulatory T cells were sorted as CD4+CD25hiCD127low/negative cells. Worth noting for this clone: Its cognate antigen is unknown.

The clonotype originates from a human donor in good health. The chain carries TRBV29-1 and TRBJ2-1; 8 nucleotides match TRBD2. Sequencing was carried out using CD4+CD25+ Tregs sorted from PBMCs. CDR3 loop: CSVVLREVYNEQFF. The CDR3 region has the DNA TGCAGCGTTGTATTGCGGGAGGTCTACAATGAGCAGTTCTTC.